This T cell receptor beta chain was observed in a study of cytomegalovirus exposure and HLA in healthy donors. Trimming pared 6 bases from V and 1 base from J, leaving 9 bases between. This CDR3 has 13 amino acids. CDR1 and CDR2 (germline): MNHNY, SVGAGI (reference sequence). Both 60 Vbeta primers and 13 Jbeta primers went into the PCR. Measured with immunoSEQ multiplex PCR; TCRdb has only the in-frame clones, and not every one. The sample holds more than 35,000 clones, approximately 70% seen once. This clonotype originated in a man aged 35 to 55 in good health and CMV-seronegative. The source material was PBMCs. The V gene is TRBV6-6, the J gene TRBJ1-2; D possibly corresponds to TRBD1 (5 bases). CDR3 residues: CASSKGLNYGYTF. For the CDR3, the DNA is TGTGCCAGCAGCAAGGGACTTAACTATGGCTACACCTTC.